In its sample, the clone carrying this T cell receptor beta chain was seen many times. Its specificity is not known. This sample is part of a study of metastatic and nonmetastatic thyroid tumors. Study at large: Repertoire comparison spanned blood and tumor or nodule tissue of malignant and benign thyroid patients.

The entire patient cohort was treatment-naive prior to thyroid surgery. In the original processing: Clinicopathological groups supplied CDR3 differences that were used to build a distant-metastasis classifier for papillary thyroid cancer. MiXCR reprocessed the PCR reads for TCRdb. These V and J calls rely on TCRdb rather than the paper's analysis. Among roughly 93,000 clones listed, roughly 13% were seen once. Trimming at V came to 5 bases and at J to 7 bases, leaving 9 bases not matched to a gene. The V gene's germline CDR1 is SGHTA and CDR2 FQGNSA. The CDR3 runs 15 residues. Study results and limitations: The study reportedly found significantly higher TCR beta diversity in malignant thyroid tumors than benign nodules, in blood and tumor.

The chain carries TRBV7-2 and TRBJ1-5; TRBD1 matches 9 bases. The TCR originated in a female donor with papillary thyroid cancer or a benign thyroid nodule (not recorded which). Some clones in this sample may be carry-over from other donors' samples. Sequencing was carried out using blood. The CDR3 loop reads CASSPTRQGDQPQHF. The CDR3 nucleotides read TGTGCCAGCAGCCCTACCCGACAGGGGGACCAGCCCCAGCATTTT.